This TCR beta chain derives from a study of OX40 agonist ivuxolimab in advanced cancers. Study context: The patients received ivuxolimab by intravenous route every 2 weeks at 0.01 to 10 mg/kg.

Method: immunoSEQ multiplex PCR; TCRdb's copy keeps in-frame clones and lacks some. The repertoire holds tens of thousands of clones, with about 80% as singletons. With baseline, cycle 4 day 1, and cycle 7 day 1 as timepoints, blood was sampled. The V end lost 5 bases, the J end lost 6 bases, and 14 bases lay between the germline ends. The CDR3 totals 14 residues. Per germline, CDR1 SGHRS and CDR2 YFSETQ. The chain carries TRBV5-1 and TRBJ2-2; D unresolved. Sequenced material: CD4+ or CD8+ T cells sorted from blood, taken in a trial of the OX40 agonist ivuxolimab. The source is an adult with an advanced solid tumor such as melanoma, head and neck, liver or kidney cancer. CDR3 sequence (DNA): TGCGCCAGCAGTACAGCCGGTGGGCCCGGGGAGCTGTTTTTT. This gives the protein CASSTAGGPGELFF.